What follows is one T cell receptor beta chain and its context. The antigen is undetermined. This may stem from a read error, because a much larger clone lies one nucleotide away. These data originate in a study of blood T cells in healthy people across ages. Overall study context: In model experiments, template switching was able to capture about one barcoded beta molecule for every two T cells that were present. Study-wide points: Fewer expanded clones and more diversity marked long-lived versus aged donors.

The V end lost 5 bases, the J end lost 5 bases, and 18 bases lay between the germline ends. There are 15 residues in the CDR3. The germline V gene encodes CDR1 SGHNT and CDR2 YENEEA. A second PCR of about 7 to 11 cycles used a sample-barcoded 5' primer and a J-beta primer mix. MiXCR, run by TCRdb on the 5' RACE reads, gives a single entry per CDR3 protein. The sample records over 500,000 distinct CDR3 sequences, about 51% being singletons. The V call is TRBV11-3, the J call TRBJ2-5, with D maybe TRBD1 (6 bases). The TCR comes from a woman of 80 years or more in good health. Input material: blood. The DNA for the CDR3 is TGTGCCAGCAGCAACCCCCGGACAGCTGGCGAGACCCAGTACTTC. Translated: CASSNPRTAGETQYF.